Reported below is one T cell receptor beta chain. This clonotype was seen ten or more times. Its antigen remains unidentified. The input lacks base qualities; no much larger clone sits a single base away. The TCR beta CDR3 regions were amplified from RNA transcripts. A first-round RT-PCR of the TCR CDR3 used the HTBI primer set with the Qiagen OneStep RT-PCR kit. Libraries were constructed in a second round of multiplex PCR, after which size selection and purification were performed. The libraries were sequenced on an Illumina HiSeq2000 using paired-end 100 bp reads. The original methods were these. SOAPnuke was used to process the raw data, throwing out any read that contained adapters or uncalled bases, had a mean Phred below 15, or lacked an exact constant-primer or identifier match. High-quality paired reads were merged using COPE v1.2.5, and each unique nucleotide sequence was defined as a clonotype. MiTCR v1.1 was used to align the clonotypes against IMGT TRBV, TRBD and TRBJ reference segments. The analysis was restricted to V-J combinations with a frequency above 0.0001, which together covered 99% to 99.2% of the repertoires. The TCS score was defined as F50 (clonal expansion) divided by E x V (chaos), with BLOSUM62-based TCRdist calculated between CDR3 peptides within each V-J. Welch's t-statistics and random forest reduced roughly 500 V-J features to 10 to 15, which were used in a naive Bayes classifier (R e1071). TCRdb's own reprocessing of the public reads used fastp at Q25 and MiXCR and kept productive beta chains. Rows merge per CDR3 protein into single entries with the most common DNA and genes. The V and J calls were determined by TCRdb, not by the authors. For this sample there are around 300,000 distinct CDR3 sequences; about an eighth appear just once. Of the sample, 6.5% to 10% falls within the top ten clones.

The germline V gene specifies MNHNS as CDR1 and SASEGT as CDR2. Between the V and J ends, shortened by 9 bases and 9 bases respectively, the junction contains 15 bases. Taken from cysteine to phenylalanine, the CDR3 has 12 residues. Only CDR3 DNA is held: 36 bases, read in frame from base 1. This entry comes from a study of T cells in Graves' hyperthyroidism and ophthalmopathy (dated by TCRdb to the late 2010s). Regarding the research as a whole: Peripheral blood samples were taken at the time of initial diagnosis, prior to any treatment. After blood sampling, hyperthyroidism patients were treated with methimazole at a starting dose of 30 mg daily, and ophthalmopathy patients were treated with high-dose intravenous methylprednisolone. Thyroid tissue and blood T-cell repertoires from six Graves' hyperthyroidism patients were also compared in the study. An independent validation cohort of 18 to 20 hyperthyroidism patients and 17 patients who later progressed to ophthalmopathy tested prospective prediction of ophthalmopathy. TCR Vbeta CDR3 sequencing of 120 to 150 peripheral blood samples (about 45 ophthalmopathy, roughly 72 hyperthyroidism and around 17 progressor patients) is reported in the paper. TCR V-J signatures able to tell the groups apart were searched for in a discovery cohort of approximately 95 patients, of whom around 42 had Graves' ophthalmopathy and 57 had stable Graves' hyperthyroidism. The 100 discovery patients were randomly split 7:3 into training and test sets.

Graves' hyperthyroidism was defined as stable when no progression to ophthalmopathy occurred over 18 months of follow-up. The hyperthyroidism patients were between 18 and 65 years old and newly diagnosed, with a disease duration of less than 2 months. Patients with uncontrolled infections, other autoimmune diseases, pregnancy or lactation were excluded. Diagnoses were based on clinical symptoms, serum thyroxine and TRAb, thyroid ultrasound and orbital computed tomography. PBMCs were separated from over 9 ml of fresh peripheral blood using Ficoll-Paque density gradient centrifugation. Trizol reagent was used to extract total RNA, and RNA quality was then checked on an Agilent 2100 Bioanalyzer. The full study reports these points: No statistical method was used to set the sample size in advance, and investigators knew the group allocation. Most expanded thyroid clonotypes (frequency above 0.001) were also detected in blood, suggesting blood repertoires may reflect thyroid immune responses. A model built on a 13 V-J signature distinguished ophthalmopathy from stable hyperthyroidism, reaching around 90% sensitivity and under 84% specificity in cross-validation and 80%/75% in testing. In validation, the model predicted progression to ophthalmopathy a median of about 6 months before onset, with roughly 71% sensitivity and roughly 73% specificity.

The receptor was derived from a woman aged 40 to 50 with Graves' hyperthyroidism. This chain joins TRBV6-1 to TRBJ2-1; the D assignment is uncertain and may be TRBD1 or TRBD2, with 5 bases supporting each. Input material: blood. The DNA reads TGTGCCAGTCGAGGGACGTTGGGTGAGCAGTTCTTC. Translated, it gives CASRGTLGEQFF.